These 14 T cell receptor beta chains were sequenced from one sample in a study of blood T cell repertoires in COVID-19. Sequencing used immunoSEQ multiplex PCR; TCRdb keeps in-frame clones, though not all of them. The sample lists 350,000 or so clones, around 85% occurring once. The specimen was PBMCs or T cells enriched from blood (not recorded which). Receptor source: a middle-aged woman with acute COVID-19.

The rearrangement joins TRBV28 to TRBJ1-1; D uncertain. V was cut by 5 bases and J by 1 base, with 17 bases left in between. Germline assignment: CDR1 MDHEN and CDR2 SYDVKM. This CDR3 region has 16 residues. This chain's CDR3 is CASSPPKAAENTEAFF. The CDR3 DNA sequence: TGTGCCAGCAGTCCACCCAAAGCAGCGGAGAACACTGAAGCTTTCTTT.

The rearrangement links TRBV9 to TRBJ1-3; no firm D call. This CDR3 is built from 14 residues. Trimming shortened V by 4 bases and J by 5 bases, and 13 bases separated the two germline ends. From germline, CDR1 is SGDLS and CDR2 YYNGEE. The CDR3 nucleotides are TGTGCCAGCAGCCCCTACGGTGGTCGAAACACCATATATTTT. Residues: CASSPYGGRNTIYF.

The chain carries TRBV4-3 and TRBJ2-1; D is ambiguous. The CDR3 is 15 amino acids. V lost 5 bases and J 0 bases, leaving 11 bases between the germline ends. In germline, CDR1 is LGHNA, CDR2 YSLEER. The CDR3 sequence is CASSDTGSSYNEQFF. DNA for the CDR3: TGCGCCAGCAGCGACACTGGAAGCTCCTACAATGAGCAGTTCTTC.

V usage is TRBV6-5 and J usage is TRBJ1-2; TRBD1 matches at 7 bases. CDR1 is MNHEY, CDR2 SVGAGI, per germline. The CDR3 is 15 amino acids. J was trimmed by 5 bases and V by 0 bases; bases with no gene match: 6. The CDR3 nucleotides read TGTGCCAGCAGTTACTCAGGGGGCAGGAGGTATGGCTACACCTTC. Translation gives CASSYSGGRRYGYTF.

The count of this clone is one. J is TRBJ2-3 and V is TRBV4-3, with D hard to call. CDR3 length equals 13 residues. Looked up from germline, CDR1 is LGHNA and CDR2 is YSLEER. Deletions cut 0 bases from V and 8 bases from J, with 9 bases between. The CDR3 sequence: CASSQDSEVTQYF. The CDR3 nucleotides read TGCGCCAGCAGCCAAGATTCCGAGGTTACGCAGTATTTT.

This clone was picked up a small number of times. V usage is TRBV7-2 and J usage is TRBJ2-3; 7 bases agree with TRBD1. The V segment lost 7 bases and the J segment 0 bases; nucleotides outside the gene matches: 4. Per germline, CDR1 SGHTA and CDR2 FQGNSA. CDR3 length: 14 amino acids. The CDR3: CASTLRGSTDTQYF. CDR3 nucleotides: TGTGCCAGCACGCTCAGGGGGAGCACAGATACGCAGTATTTT.

The CDR3 region is CASSFLALNEQYF. Written as DNA, the CDR3 is TGCGCCAGCAGCTTCCTAGCGCTAAACGAGCAGTACTTC. This rearrangement joins TRBV5-1 to TRBJ2-7, with a tentative D call TRBD2 (6 bases). Germline CDR1 is SGHRS and CDR2 is YFSETQ. There are 13 residues in the CDR3. Trimming stripped 2 bases from V and 5 bases from J, with 11 bases between.

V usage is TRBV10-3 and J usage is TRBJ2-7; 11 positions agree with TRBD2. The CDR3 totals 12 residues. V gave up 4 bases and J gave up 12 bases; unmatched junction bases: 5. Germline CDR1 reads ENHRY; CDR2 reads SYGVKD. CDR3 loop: CAISAGLAGGYF. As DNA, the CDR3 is TGTGCCATCAGTGCCGGACTAGCGGGCGGGTACTTC.

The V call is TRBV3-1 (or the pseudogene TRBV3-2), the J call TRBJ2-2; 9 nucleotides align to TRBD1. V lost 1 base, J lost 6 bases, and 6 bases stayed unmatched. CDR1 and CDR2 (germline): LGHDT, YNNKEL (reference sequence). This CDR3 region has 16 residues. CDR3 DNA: TGTGCCAGCAGCCAAGGACAGGGGGTTGGTGCCGGGGAGCTGTTTTTT. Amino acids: CASSQGQGVGAGELFF.

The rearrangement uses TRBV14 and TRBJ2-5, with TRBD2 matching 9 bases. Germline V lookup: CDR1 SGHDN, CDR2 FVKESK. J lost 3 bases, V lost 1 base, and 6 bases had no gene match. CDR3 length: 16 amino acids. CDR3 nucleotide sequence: TGTGCCAGCAGCCAAGTTCTCGCGGGAGGGAAAGAGACCCAGTACTTC. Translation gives CASSQVLAGGKETQYF.

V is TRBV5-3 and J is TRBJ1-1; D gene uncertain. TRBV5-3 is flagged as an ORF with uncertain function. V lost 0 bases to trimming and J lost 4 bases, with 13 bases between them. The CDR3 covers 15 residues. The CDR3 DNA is TGTGCCAGAAGCTTGGCACGGGATCCGGGCACTGAAGCTTTCTTT. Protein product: CARSLARDPGTEAFF.

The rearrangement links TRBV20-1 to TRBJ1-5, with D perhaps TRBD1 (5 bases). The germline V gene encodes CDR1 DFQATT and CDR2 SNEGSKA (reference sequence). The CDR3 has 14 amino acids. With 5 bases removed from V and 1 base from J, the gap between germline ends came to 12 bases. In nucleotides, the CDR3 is TGCAGTGCTCGTGACGGGGGGAGCAATCAGCCCCAGCATTTT. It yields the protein CSARDGGSNQPQHF.

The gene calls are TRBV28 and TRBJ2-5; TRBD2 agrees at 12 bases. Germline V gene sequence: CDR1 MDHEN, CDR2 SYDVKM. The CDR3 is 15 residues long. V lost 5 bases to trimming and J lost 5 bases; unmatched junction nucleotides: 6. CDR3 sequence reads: CASSPTSGGWETQYF. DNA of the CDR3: TGTGCCAGCAGTCCCACTAGCGGGGGGTGGGAGACCCAGTACTTC.

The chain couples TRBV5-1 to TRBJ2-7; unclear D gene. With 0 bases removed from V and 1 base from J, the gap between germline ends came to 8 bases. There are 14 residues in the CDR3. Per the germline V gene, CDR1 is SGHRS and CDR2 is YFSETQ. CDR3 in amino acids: CASSLGQVSYEQYF. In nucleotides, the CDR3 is TGCGCCAGCAGCTTGGGGCAGGTTTCCTACGAGCAGTACTTC.